Following are 17 T cell receptor beta chains from one sample sequenced in a study of T cell clonotyping in hematopoietic cell transplantation. Some clones are missing from TCRdb's copy, which holds only in-frame ones; the method was immunoSEQ multiplex PCR. The repertoire includes about 15,000 clones, 80% to 90% of them detected once, and about 4.5% sits in the top ten. What was sequenced was peripheral blood mononuclear cells. The receptors stem from a woman aged 35 to 49 in good health. Some clones in this sample may be carry-over from other donors' samples.

This chain connects TRBV5-6 to TRBJ2-3; D unresolved. CDR3 length: 12 amino acids. The V end lost 2 bases, the J end lost 3 bases, and 4 bases lay between the germline ends. CDR1 and CDR2 (germline): SGHDT, YYEEEE. The CDR3 nucleotides read TGTGCCAGCAGCTTCCGGACAGATACGCAGTATTTT. Translated, it gives CASSFRTDTQYF.

This chain uses TRBV28 with TRBJ1-5, with 9 bases fitting TRBD1. CDR1 is MDHEN, CDR2 SYDVKM, per germline. V trimming: 8 bases; J trimming: 7 bases; junction bases outside the gene matches: 9. This CDR3 has 14 residues. CDR3 protein: CASGPGQGNQPQHF. The CDR3 bases are TGTGCCAGCGGCCCGGGACAGGGTAACCAGCCCCAGCATTTT.

The CDR3 spells CSVEDPSGRVNNEQFF. The CDR3 nucleotides are TGCAGCGTTGAAGACCCTAGCGGGAGGGTCAACAATGAGCAGTTCTTC. The chain is built from TRBV29-1 and TRBJ2-1, with TRBD2 identical over 12 bases. The CDR3 runs 16 residues. V lost 0 bases to trimming and J lost 5 bases; unmatched junction nucleotides: 5. The germline V gene encodes CDR1 SQVTM and CDR2 ANQGSEA.

The V call is TRBV2, the J call TRBJ2-5; the D is unclear. Germline lookup yields CDR1 SNHLY and CDR2 FYNNEI. The CDR3 has 11 residues. The V end lost 7 bases, the J end lost 2 bases, and 5 bases lay between the germline ends. The CDR3 here is CASMTQETQYF. The CDR3 DNA is TGTGCCAGCATGACACAAGAGACCCAGTACTTC.

The V call is TRBV27, the J call TRBJ1-3, with unresolved D. Trimming removed 3 bases from V and 0 bases from J, with 9 bases in between. The CDR3 spans 15 residues. Germline lookup yields CDR1 MNHEY and CDR2 SMNVEV (reference sequence). For the CDR3, the DNA is TGTGCCAGCAGTTTGGACGGACTCTCTGGAAACACCATATATTTT. This codes for CASSLDGLSGNTIYF.

This rearrangement joins TRBV9 to TRBJ1-2; possible D gene TRBD1, 5 bases. The CDR3 contains 18 residues. V was cut by 4 bases and J by 2 bases, with 24 bases left in between. The V gene's germline CDR1 is SGDLS and CDR2 YYNGEE. CDR3 loop: CASSRITSLRGGNYGYTF. Here the CDR3 DNA reads TGTGCCAGCAGCCGAATTACGTCGTTACGGGGCGGAAACTATGGCTACACCTTC.

The chain is built from TRBV19 and TRBJ2-1; D remains unclear. This CDR3 has 12 amino acids. Germline V gives CDR1 LNHDA, CDR2 SQIVND (reference sequence). V gave up 5 bases and J gave up 7 bases, with 9 bases separating them. In DNA, the CDR3 is TGTGCCAGTAGTGGGCGAGTGAATGAGCAGTTCTTC. It codes for CASSGRVNEQFF.

This clone came up a few times. The chain uses TRBV11-2 and TRBJ2-2; unclear D gene. The CDR3 runs 15 residues. V was shortened by 5 bases and J by 0 bases, with 10 bases between the two germline ends. Germline CDR1 is SGHAT and CDR2 is FQNNGV. The CDR3, as DNA: TGTGCCAGCAGCCGAACAGAAACGAACACCGGGGAGCTGTTTTTT. Its protein is CASSRTETNTGELFF.

In this sample, this clone turned up once. The CDR3 sequence: CASSSGGQGLREQYF. CDR3 in DNA: TGTGCCAGCAGTTCAGGGGGACAGGGGTTGCGCGAGCAGTACTTC. V gene TRBV27 combines with J gene TRBJ2-7, with 10 bases lining up with TRBD1. The CDR3 loop spans 15 amino acids. V trimming: 4 bases; J trimming: 6 bases; junction bases outside the gene matches: 9. CDR1 and CDR2 from the germline V gene are MNHEY and SMNVEV (reference sequence).

The CDR3 DNA is TGTGCCACCCTCGATTACAGCACTGAAGCTTTCTTT. Its translation: CATLDYSTEAFF. V usage is TRBV6-1 and J usage is TRBJ1-1; D gene unclear. Germline V CDR1 and CDR2: MNHNS, SASEGT. Trimming removed 10 bases from V and 4 bases from J, with 13 bases in between. There are 12 residues in the CDR3.

V usage is TRBV19 and J usage is TRBJ2-7; TRBD2 matches 9 bases. This CDR3 contains 15 residues. V was clipped by 5 bases and J by 1 base; unmatched bases: 6. Germline CDR1 is LNHDA and CDR2 is SQIVND (reference sequence). The CDR3 DNA is TGTGCCAGTAGTGCGGGCGGGAGGGGGTCCTACGAGCAGTACTTC. Translation gives CASSAGGRGSYEQYF.

Note on this clone: A junction end diverges from the germline sequence, so it may reflect a read error. The chain employs TRBV7-7 and TRBJ2-5, with 11 bases identical to TRBD2. The germline gives CDR1 SSHAT, CDR2 FNYEAQ (reference sequence). The CDR3 covers 15 residues. In DNA, the CDR3 is TGTGCTAGCAGCGAGACTAGCGGGATTGGGGAGACCCAGTACTTC. Its translation is CASSETSGIGETQYF.

The chain links TRBV2 to TRBJ2-2, with 7 bases lining up with TRBD2. The CDR3 extends over 15 amino acids. V lost 6 bases, J lost 6 bases, and 10 bases stayed unmatched. Germline V lookup: CDR1 SNHLY, CDR2 FYNNEI. The chain's CDR3 is CASRERDYSPGELFF. The CDR3 nucleotides read TGTGCCAGCAGGGAACGGGACTACTCTCCCGGGGAGCTGTTTTTT.

The chain combines TRBV30 with TRBJ2-1; D tentatively fits TRBD1 or TRBD2 (5 bases each). Germline CDR1 GTSNPN, CDR2 SVGIG (reference sequence). This CDR3 contains 15 residues. The V and J ends lost 0 bases and 5 bases respectively, with 14 bases between them. As DNA, the CDR3 is TGTGCCTGGAGTGTACCTGGGACCCGGGACAATGAGCAGTTCTTC. Its protein is CAWSVPGTRDNEQFF.

This rearrangement joins TRBV30 to TRBJ2-5; D is undetermined. The CDR3 runs 11 residues. Germline V gene sequence: CDR1 GTSNPN, CDR2 SVGIG (reference sequence). Trimming removed 2 bases at V and 7 bases at J, with 8 bases between. CDR3 sequence reads: CAWSLIGTQYF. The DNA for the CDR3 is TGTGCCTGGAGTCTTATCGGGACCCAGTACTTC.

The chain uses TRBV6-5 and TRBJ1-5; no firm D call. CDR1 is MNHEY and CDR2 is SVGAGI in the germline V gene. V was shortened by 6 bases and J by 3 bases, with 9 bases between the two germline ends. This CDR3 comprises 13 residues. The CDR3 protein is CASRAGYNQPQHF. The CDR3 nucleotides read TGTGCCAGCAGAGCGGGGTACAATCAGCCCCAGCATTTT.

The chain combines TRBV11-3 with TRBJ1-5, with unresolved D. This CDR3 has 13 residues. The V end lost 2 bases, the J end lost 7 bases, and 9 bases lay between the germline ends. Germline CDR1 SGHNT, CDR2 YENEEA. Here the CDR3 DNA reads TGTGCCAGCAGCTTAACGGTCGGGCAGCCCCAGCATTTT. Its translation: CASSLTVGQPQHF.